The rows below give T cell receptor beta chains drawn from one sample of a study of blood T cell repertoires in COVID-19. Sequencing used immunoSEQ multiplex PCR; TCRdb keeps in-frame clones, though not all of them. The sample records 100,000 to 150,000 clones, 55% to 75% being singletons. Material: peripheral blood. The receptors were sampled from a woman in her sixties or seventies with acute or convalescent COVID-19. Each CDR3 is given without its conserved first and last residue. Rows may omit the clone size; those that give it use once, few, many or a size class.

v_call clone_size cdr3_aa
TRBV11-3 - ASSSGQGQPALDEQY
TRBV10-3 - AIQGGWNSPLH
TRBV19 - ASSEWGGTGELF
TRBV5-1 - ASSLSTGEQF
TRBV6-2/TRBV6-3 - ASSLITGELF
TRBV7-6 once ASSLPAGTSGSYEQY
TRBV4-1 once ASSQDSRSTYNEQF
TRBV11-2 - ASSSTSGSPDTQY
TRBV11-2 once ASSQTSGSLYEQY
TRBV6-5 - ASSWDSFSYEQY
TRBV7-9 few ASSLEAGASYEQY
TRBV25-1 - ASSIQGARTEAF
TRBV6-8 - ASSYGFPDRIGNTIY
TRBV12-5 many ASGSTREQY
TRBV7-3 - ASSSTGNTEAF
TRBV28 - GTINNNEQF
TRBV4-3 - ASSREGTSGETQY
TRBV5-4 few ASSLAESTNEKLF
TRBV7-6 - ASSTRQGEGTEAF
TRBV27 - ASSPTGRETQY
TRBV4-3 - ASSQDAGDSYGYT
TRBV25-1 - ASSELTANYGYT
TRBV19 - ASSTTHKPQH
TRBV3-1/TRBV3-2 - ASSQDGGRNSPLH
TRBV9 - ASSVTGVKNEQF
TRBV11-2 few ASSWAGGRYEQY